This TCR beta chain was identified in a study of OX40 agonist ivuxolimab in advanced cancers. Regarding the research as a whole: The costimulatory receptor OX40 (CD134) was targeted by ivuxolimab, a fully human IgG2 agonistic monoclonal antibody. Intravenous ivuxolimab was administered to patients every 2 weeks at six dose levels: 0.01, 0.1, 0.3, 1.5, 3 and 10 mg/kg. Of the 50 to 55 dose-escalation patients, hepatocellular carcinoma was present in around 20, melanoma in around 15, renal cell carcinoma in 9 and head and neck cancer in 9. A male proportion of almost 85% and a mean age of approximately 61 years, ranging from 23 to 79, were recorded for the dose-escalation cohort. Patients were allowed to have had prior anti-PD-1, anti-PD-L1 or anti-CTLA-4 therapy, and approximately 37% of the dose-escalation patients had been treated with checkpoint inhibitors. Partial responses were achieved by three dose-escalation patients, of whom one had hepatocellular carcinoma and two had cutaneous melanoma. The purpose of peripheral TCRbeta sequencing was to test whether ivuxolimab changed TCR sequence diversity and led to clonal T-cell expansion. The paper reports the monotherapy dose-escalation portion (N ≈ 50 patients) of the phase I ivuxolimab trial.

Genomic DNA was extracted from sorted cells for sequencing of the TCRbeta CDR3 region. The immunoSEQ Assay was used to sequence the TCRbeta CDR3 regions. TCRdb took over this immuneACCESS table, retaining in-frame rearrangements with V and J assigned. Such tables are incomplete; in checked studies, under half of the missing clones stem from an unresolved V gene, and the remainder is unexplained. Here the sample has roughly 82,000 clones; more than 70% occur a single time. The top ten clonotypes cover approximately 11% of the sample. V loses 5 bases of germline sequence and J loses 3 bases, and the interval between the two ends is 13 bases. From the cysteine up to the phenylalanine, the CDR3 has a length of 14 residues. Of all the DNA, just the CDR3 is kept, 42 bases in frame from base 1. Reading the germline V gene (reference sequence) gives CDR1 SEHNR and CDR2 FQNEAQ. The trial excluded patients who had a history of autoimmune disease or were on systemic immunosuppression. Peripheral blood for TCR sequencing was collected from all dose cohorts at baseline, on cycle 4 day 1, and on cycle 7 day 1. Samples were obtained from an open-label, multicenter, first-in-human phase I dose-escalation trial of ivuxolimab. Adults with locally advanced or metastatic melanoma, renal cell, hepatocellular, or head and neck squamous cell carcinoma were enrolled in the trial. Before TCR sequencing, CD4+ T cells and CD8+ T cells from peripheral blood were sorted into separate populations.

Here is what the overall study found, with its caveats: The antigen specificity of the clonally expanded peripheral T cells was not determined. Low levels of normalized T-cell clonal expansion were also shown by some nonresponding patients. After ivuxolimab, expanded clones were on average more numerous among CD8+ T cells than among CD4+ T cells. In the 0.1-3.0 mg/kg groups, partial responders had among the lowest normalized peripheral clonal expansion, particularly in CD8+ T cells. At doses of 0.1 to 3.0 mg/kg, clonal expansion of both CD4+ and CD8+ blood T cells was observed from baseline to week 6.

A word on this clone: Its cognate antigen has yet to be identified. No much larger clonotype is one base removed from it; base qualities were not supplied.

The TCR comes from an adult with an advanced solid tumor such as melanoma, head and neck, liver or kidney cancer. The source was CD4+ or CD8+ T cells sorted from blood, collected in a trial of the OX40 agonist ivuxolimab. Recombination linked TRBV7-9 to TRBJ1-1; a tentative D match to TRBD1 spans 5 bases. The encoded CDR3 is CASSKQGRDTEAFF. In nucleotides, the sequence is TGTGCCAGCAGCAAGCAGGGCCGGGACACTGAAGCTTTCTTT.